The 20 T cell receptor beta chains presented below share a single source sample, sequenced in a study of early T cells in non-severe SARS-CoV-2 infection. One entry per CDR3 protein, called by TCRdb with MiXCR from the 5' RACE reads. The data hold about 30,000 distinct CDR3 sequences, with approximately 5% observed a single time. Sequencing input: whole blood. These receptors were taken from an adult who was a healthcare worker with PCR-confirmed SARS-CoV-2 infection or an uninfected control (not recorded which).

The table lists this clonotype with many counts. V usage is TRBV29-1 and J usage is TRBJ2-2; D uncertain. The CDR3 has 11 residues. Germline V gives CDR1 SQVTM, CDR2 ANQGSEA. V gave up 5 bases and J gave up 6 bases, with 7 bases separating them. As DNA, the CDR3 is TGCAGCGTTCGAAGGTCCGGGGAGCTGTTTTTT. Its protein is CSVRRSGELFF.

The CDR3 DNA is TGTGCCAGCAGCTTAGGTAGATACACCGGGGAGCTGTTTTTT. It specifies CASSLGRYTGELFF. This chain joins TRBV7-2 and TRBJ2-2; no firm D call. Trimming removed 1 base from V and 3 bases from J, with 6 bases in between. This CDR3 contains 14 residues. The germline CDR1 and CDR2 sequences are SGHTA and FQGNSA.

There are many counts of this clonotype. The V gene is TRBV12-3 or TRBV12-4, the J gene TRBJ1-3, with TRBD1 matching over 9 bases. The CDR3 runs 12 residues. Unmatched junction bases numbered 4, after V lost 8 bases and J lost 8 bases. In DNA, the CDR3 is TGTGCCAGCCGGACAGGGGAGTACACCATATATTTT. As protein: CASRTGEYTIYF.

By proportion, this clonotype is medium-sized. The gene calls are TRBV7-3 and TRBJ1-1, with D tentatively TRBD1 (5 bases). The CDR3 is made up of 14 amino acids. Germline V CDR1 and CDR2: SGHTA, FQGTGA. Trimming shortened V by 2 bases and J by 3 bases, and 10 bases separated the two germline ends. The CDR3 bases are TGTGCCAGCAGCTTAGAGGGGCGAGACACTGAAGCTTTCTTT. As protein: CASSLEGRDTEAFF.

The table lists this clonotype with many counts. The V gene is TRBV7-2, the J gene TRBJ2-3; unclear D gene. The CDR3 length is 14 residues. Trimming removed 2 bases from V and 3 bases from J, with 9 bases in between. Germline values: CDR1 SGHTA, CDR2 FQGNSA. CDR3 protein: CASSLTVGTDTQYF. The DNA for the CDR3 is TGTGCCAGCAGCTTAACTGTGGGAACAGATACGCAGTATTTT.

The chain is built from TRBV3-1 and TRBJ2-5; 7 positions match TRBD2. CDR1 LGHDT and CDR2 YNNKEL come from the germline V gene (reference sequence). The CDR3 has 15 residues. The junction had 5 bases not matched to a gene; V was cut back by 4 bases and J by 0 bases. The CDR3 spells CASSLGTTYQETQYF. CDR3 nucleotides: TGTGCCAGCAGCCTTGGGACTACGTACCAAGAGACCCAGTACTTC.

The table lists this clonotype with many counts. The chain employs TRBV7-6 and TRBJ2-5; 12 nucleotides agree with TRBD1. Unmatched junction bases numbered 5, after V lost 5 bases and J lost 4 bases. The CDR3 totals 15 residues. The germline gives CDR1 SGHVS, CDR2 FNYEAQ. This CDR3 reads CASSTGTGGGETQYF. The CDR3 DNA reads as TGTGCCAGCAGCACCGGGACAGGGGGCGGAGAGACCCAGTACTTC. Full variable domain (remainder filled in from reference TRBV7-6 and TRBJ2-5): GAGVSQSPRYKVTKRGQDVALRCDPISGHVSLYWYRQALGQGPEFLTYFNYEAQQDKSGLPNDRFSAERPEGSISTLTIQRTEQRDSAMYRCASSTGTGGGETQYFGPGTRLLVL.

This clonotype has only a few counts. The CDR3 spells CASSPTGVGGNTIYF. The DNA of the CDR3 is TGTGCCAGCAGCCCCACAGGGGTTGGAGGAAACACCATATATTTT. This chain connects TRBV7-6 to TRBJ1-3; TRBD1 agrees at 7 bases. V trimming: 5 bases; J trimming: 4 bases; junction bases outside the gene matches: 8. CDR1 and CDR2 (germline): SGHVS, FNYEAQ. This CDR3 region has 15 residues.

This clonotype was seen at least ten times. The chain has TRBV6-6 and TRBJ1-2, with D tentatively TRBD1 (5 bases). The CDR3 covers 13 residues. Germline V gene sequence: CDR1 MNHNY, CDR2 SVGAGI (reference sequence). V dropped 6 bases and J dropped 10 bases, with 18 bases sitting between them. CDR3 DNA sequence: TGTGCCAGCAGGCACACTGTTACAGGTTCCTACACCTTC. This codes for CASRHTVTGSYTF.

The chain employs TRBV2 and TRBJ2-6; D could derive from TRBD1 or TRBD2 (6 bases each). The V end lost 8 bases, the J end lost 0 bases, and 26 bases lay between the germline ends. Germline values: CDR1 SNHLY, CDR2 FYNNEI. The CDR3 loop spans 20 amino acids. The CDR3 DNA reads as TGTGCCAGCCATTCACCGGGGGCACAGGGTAAAAACTCTGGGGCCAACGTCCTGACTTTC. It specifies CASHSPGAQGKNSGANVLTF.

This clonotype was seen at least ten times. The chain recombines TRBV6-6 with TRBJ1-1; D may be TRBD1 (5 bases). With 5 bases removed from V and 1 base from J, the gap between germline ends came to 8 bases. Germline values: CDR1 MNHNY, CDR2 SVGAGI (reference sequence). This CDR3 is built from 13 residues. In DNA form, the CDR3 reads TGTGCCAGCAGTAGGGGACGGAACACTGAAGCTTTCTTT. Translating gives CASSRGRNTEAFF.

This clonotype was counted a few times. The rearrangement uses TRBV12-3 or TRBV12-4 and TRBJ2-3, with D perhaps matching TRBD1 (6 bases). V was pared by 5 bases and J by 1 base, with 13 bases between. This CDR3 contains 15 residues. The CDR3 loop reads CASSPHGGGTDTQYF. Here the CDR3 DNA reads TGTGCCAGCAGTCCCCATGGGGGCGGCACAGATACGCAGTATTTT.

This CDR3 is CASSLSIGGALYNEQFF. CDR3 nucleotides: TGTGCCAGCAGTTTAAGTATCGGGGGGGCCTTGTACAATGAGCAGTTCTTC. The genes are TRBV27 and TRBJ2-1; 8 bases align to TRBD2. Germline V CDR1 and CDR2: MNHEY, SMNVEV (reference sequence). The CDR3 is 17 residues long. V was pared by 2 bases and J by 4 bases, with 10 bases of the junction left unmatched.

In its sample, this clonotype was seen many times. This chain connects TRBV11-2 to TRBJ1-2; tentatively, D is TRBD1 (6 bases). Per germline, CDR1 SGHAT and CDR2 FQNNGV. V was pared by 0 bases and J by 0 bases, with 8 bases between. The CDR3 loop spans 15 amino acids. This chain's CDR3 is CASSLEGAANYGYTF. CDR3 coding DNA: TGTGCCAGCAGCTTAGAGGGGGCCGCTAACTATGGCTACACCTTC. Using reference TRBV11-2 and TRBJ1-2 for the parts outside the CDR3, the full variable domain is EAGVAQSPRYKIIEKRQSVAFWCNPISGHATLYWYQQILGQGPKLLIQFQNNGVVDDSQLPKDRFSAERLKGVDSTLKIQPAKLEDSAVYLCASSLEGAANYGYTFGSGTRLTVV.

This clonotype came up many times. The DNA for the CDR3 is TGTGCCAGCAGCTGGGGGCAGGGGCCAGATACGCAGTATTTT. Protein product: CASSWGQGPDTQYF. The gene calls are TRBV7-6 and TRBJ2-3; D possibly corresponds to TRBD1 (6 bases). CDR1 and CDR2 (germline): SGHVS, FNYEAQ. This CDR3 has 14 residues. V lost 4 bases, J lost 4 bases, and 12 bases lay in between.

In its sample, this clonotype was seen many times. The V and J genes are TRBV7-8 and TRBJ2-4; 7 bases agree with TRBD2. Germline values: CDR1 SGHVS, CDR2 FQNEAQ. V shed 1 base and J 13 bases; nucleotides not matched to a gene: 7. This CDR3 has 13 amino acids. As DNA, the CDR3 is TGTGCCAGCAGCTTAGGGGGAGGGGACTACCAGTACTTC. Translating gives CASSLGGGDYQYF.

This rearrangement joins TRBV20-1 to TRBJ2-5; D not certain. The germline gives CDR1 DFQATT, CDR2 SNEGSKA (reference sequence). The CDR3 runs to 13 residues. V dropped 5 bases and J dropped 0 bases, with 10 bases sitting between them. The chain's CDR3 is CSAPRKNQETQYF. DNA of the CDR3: TGCAGTGCTCCTAGAAAAAACCAAGAGACCCAGTACTTC.

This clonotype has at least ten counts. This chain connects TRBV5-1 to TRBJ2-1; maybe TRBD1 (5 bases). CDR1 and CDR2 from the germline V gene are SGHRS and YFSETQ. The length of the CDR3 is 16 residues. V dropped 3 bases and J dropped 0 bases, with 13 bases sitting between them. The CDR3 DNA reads TGCGCCAGCAGCTCCCAAGGGGCTCGCTCCTACAATGAGCAGTTCTTC. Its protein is CASSSQGARSYNEQFF. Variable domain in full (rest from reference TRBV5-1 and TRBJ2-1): KAGVTQTPRYLIKTRGQQVTLSCSPISGHRSVSWYQQTPGQGLQFLFEYFSETQRNKGNFPGRFSGRQFSNSRSEMNVSTLELGDSALYLCASSSQGARSYNEQFFGPGTRLTVL.

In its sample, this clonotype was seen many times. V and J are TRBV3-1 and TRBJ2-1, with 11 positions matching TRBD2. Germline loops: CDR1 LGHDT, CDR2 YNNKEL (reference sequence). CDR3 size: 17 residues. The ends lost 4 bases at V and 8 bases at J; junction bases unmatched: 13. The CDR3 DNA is TGTGCCAGCAGCCCTGGTAGCGGGGGGGCAGTTGTCCATGAGCAGTTCTTC. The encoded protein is CASSPGSGGAVVHEQFF.

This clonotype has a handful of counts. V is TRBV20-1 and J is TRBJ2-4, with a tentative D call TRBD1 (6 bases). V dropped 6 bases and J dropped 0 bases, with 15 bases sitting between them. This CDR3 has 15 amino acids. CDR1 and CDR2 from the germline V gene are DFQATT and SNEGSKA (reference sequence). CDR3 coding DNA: TGCAGTGCCCAGTCGGACAGCTTAGCCAAAAACATTCAGTACTTC. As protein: CSAQSDSLAKNIQYF.